A single sample gave rise to the 28 T cell receptor beta chains below, sequenced in a study of pediatric ulcerative colitis. The rectum was sampled with one to two pinch biopsies at colonoscopy. Method: immunoSEQ multiplex PCR; TCRdb's copy keeps in-frame clones and lacks some. The sample lists 30,000 to 40,000 clones; 65% to 80% were seen once. The sequencing input was gut tissue. These receptors all come from a boy aged 5 to 17 with severe ulcerative colitis.

This clone has only a few counts. The rearrangement uses TRBV5-4 and TRBJ1-2, with 12 bases aligning to TRBD1. The ends lost 4 bases at V and 6 bases at J; junction bases unmatched: 10. The germline V gene has CDR1 SGHNT and CDR2 YYREEE (reference sequence). The CDR3 is 16 residues long. The CDR3 sequence is CASSLPGQGAFNGYTF. CDR3 DNA: TGTGCCAGCAGCCTTCCGGGACAGGGGGCATTCAATGGCTACACCTTC.

The rearrangement uses TRBV28 and TRBJ2-1; 8 positions agree with TRBD2. V lost 5 bases to trimming and J lost 0 bases; unmatched junction nucleotides: 6. The CDR3 covers 16 residues. Germline CDR1 is MDHEN and CDR2 is SYDVKM. CDR3 coding DNA: TGTGCCAGCAGTATTTTGAGCGGGGGCTCCTACAATGAGCAGTTCTTC. Its protein is CASSILSGGSYNEQFF.

This clone has only a few counts. The V and J genes are TRBV10-1 and TRBJ2-1; D possibly corresponds to TRBD2 (6 bases). This CDR3 is 14 amino acids long. Trimming stripped 3 bases from V and 6 bases from J, with 12 bases between. Germline V gene sequence: CDR1 WNHNN, CDR2 SYGVQD (reference sequence). The CDR3 loop is CASSDIVGGNEQFF. Here the CDR3 DNA reads TGCGCCAGCAGTGATATCGTGGGGGGCAATGAGCAGTTCTTC.

This clone was observed a few times. Because it lacks the conserved phenylalanine or tryptophan at the end, this CDR3 is likely a read error. The rearrangement joins TRBV11-2 to TRBJ1-6; D is unresolved. The CDR3 runs to 14 residues. Deletions cut 7 bases from V and 6 bases from J, with 13 bases between. Looked up from germline, CDR1 is SGHAT and CDR2 is FQNNGV. CDR3 sequence (DNA): TGTGCCAGCACCCCTTTGTGGGGTAATTCACCCCTCCACCTT. Amino acid sequence: CASTPLWGNSPLHL.

This clone was observed a few times. The chain carries TRBV9 and TRBJ1-1; D is undetermined. V was shortened by 3 bases and J by 6 bases, with 15 bases between the two germline ends. Per germline, CDR1 SGDLS and CDR2 YYNGEE. CDR3 size: 14 residues. The CDR3 coding sequence is TGTGCCAGCAGCGCGTCTTCAGGTGGCGCTGAAGCTTTCTTT. It specifies CASSASSGGAEAFF. Variable domain in full (rest from reference TRBV9 and TRBJ1-1): DSGVTQTPKHLITATGQRVTLRCSPRSGDLSVYWYQQSLDQGLQFLIQYYNGEERAKGNILERFSAQQFPDLHSELNLSSLELGDSALYFCASSASSGGAEAFFGQGTRLTVV.

This clone was recorded a few times. The same CDR3 arises from other DNA sequences in this sample as well. The chain links TRBV6-5 to TRBJ1-6, with 8 bases matching TRBD1. This CDR3 contains 14 residues. CDR1 is MNHEY, CDR2 SVGAGI, per germline. V lost 5 bases, J lost 10 bases, and 7 bases stayed unmatched. CDR3 DNA sequence: TGTGCCAGCAGTCCCGGACAGGGAAGGTCACCCCTCCACTTT. Amino acid sequence: CASSPGQGRSPLHF.

This sequence joins TRBV9 and TRBJ2-2; D possibly corresponds to TRBD2 (5 bases). Trimming cost V 0 bases and J 2 bases, with 17 bases left between them. The germline CDR1 and CDR2 sequences are SGDLS and YYNGEE. The CDR3 is 18 amino acids. DNA for the CDR3: TGTGCCAGCAGCGTAGAACTAGGGCCGAAACCTAACACCGGGGAGCTGTTTTTT. It yields the protein CASSVELGPKPNTGELFF.

Remarks on this clone: Without the conserved terminal phenylalanine or tryptophan, this CDR3 likely stems from a read error. DNA of the CDR3: TGTGCCAGCAGGGTGGGGAACTCACCCCTCCACCTT. This translates into CASRVGNSPLHL. V and J are TRBV27 and TRBJ1-6; D remains unclear. This CDR3 has 12 residues. Germline CDR1 reads MNHEY; CDR2 reads SMNVEV (reference sequence). The V gene lost 6 bases and the J gene lost 10 bases, with 10 bases spanning the gap.

The chain has TRBV10-3 and TRBJ2-7, with 7 nucleotides matching TRBD1. The CDR3 contains 15 residues. Losses at the gene ends were 6 bases for V and 2 bases for J; bases not matched to a gene: 10. Germline CDR1 ENHRY, CDR2 SYGVKD. CDR3: CAIRESRDRPYEQYF. CDR3 nucleotides: TGTGCCATCAGAGAGAGTAGGGACAGACCCTACGAGCAGTACTTC.

This clone was observed a few times. This CDR3 is also generated by other DNA sequences in the sample. The chain uses TRBV5-8 and TRBJ1-5; D is uncertain. V was clipped by 4 bases and J by 6 bases, with 11 bases between them. The CDR3 loop spans 13 amino acids. Germline lookup yields CDR1 SGHTS and CDR2 YDEGEE. The CDR3 reads CASSRAVGQPQHF. The CDR3 DNA sequence: TGTGCCAGCAGCCGCGCGGTAGGTCAGCCCCAGCATTTT.

This clone was recorded only once. This chain joins TRBV5-1 and TRBJ2-3; D is perhaps TRBD2 (5 bases). This CDR3 has 14 residues. V gave up 0 bases and J gave up 4 bases, with 9 bases separating them. Germline V CDR1 and CDR2: SGHRS, YFSETQ. The CDR3 spells CASSLGEFPDTQYF. CDR3 DNA: TGCGCCAGCAGCTTGGGGGAGTTTCCAGATACGCAGTATTTT.

The chain recombines TRBV9 with TRBJ2-7; 10 bases agree with TRBD2. Germline trimming cut 4 bases from V and 5 bases from J; bases unmatched to any gene: 12. Germline V gene data show CDR1 as SGDLS and CDR2 as YYNGEE. CDR3 length: 16 residues. CDR3 region: CASSSTGTSVRHEQYF. CDR3 DNA: TGTGCCAGCAGCTCGACCGGGACTAGCGTCAGGCACGAGCAGTACTTC.

The chain has TRBV6-5 and TRBJ2-7, with 7 bases fitting TRBD1. The CDR3 has 13 residues. Germline V gene sequence: CDR1 MNHEY, CDR2 SVGAGI. V lost 7 bases, J lost 4 bases, and 7 bases stayed unmatched. CDR3 sequence reads: CASTGDREYEQYF. CDR3 DNA: TGTGCCAGCACCGGGGACAGAGAATACGAGCAGTACTTC.

This sequence joins TRBV12-5 and TRBJ1-4; D call uncertain. Germline CDR1 is LGHNT and CDR2 is FRNRAP. The CDR3 is made up of 16 amino acids. V was trimmed by 9 bases and J by 0 bases, leaving 17 bases between them. CDR3 DNA: TGTGCTAGGGGAGACACTCTCCTTTCAACTAATGAAAAACTGTTTTTT. The encoded protein is CARGDTLLSTNEKLFF.

The chain carries TRBV6-1 and TRBJ2-7; no clear D gene. Deletions cut 1 base from V and 2 bases from J, with 9 bases between. The V gene's germline CDR1 is MNHNS and CDR2 SASEGT. This CDR3 is built from 14 residues. CDR3 nucleotides: TGTGCCAGCAGTGAAGATGGCAGTACCTACGAGCAGTACTTC. It yields the protein CASSEDGSTYEQYF.

V and J are TRBV9 and TRBJ2-5, with a possible D match to TRBD2 (5 bases). The CDR3 totals 13 residues. Trimming stripped 4 bases from V and 6 bases from J, with 13 bases between. Germline CDR1 reads SGDLS; CDR2 reads YYNGEE. The CDR3 nucleotides read TGTGCCAGCAGCCCGGGGAATCGTCAGACCCAGTACTTC. Amino acid sequence: CASSPGNRQTQYF.

This sequence joins TRBV6-5 and TRBJ2-3, with a weak D call TRBD2 (5 bases). The CDR3 runs to 15 residues. V gave up 6 bases and J gave up 1 base, with 14 bases separating them. CDR1 is MNHEY and CDR2 is SVGAGI in the germline V gene. DNA for the CDR3: TGTGCCAGCAGGTGGGCGGGCAGCGGCACAGATACGCAGTATTTT. Protein: CASRWAGSGTDTQYF.

The rearrangement links TRBV15 to TRBJ1-4; D not certain. V lost 3 bases, J lost 8 bases, and 16 bases lay in between. Germline lookup yields CDR1 LNHNV and CDR2 YYDKDF (reference sequence). The CDR3 has 15 amino acids. The CDR3 DNA is TGTGCCACCAGCAGGGATAGGACGTCGAGGGAAAAACTGTTTTTT. Its protein is CATSRDRTSREKLFF.

This clone has only a few counts. The V call is TRBV14, the J call TRBJ2-5, with D possibly matching TRBD2 (5 bases). V lost 1 base, J lost 3 bases, and 12 bases lay in between. Germline-derived CDR1 and CDR2 are SGHDN and FVKESK. The CDR3 runs to 15 residues. The DNA of the CDR3 is TGTGCCAGCAGCCAAGTAGGACGGAGGAAAGAGACCCAGTACTTC. Protein: CASSQVGRRKETQYF.

The table lists this clone with a few counts. The chain links TRBV5-1 to TRBJ1-1; D is uncertain. CDR1 and CDR2 from the germline V gene are SGHRS and YFSETQ. V lost 2 bases, J lost 5 bases, and 4 bases lay in between. This CDR3 contains 11 residues. The CDR3 protein is CASSLETEAFF. The CDR3 nucleotides are TGCGCCAGCAGCTTAGAAACTGAAGCTTTCTTT.

The V gene is TRBV6-6, the J gene TRBJ2-7, with 10 positions matching TRBD1. In germline, CDR1 is MNHNY, CDR2 SVGAGI (reference sequence). This CDR3 comprises 13 residues. With 8 bases clipped from V and 3 bases from J, the junction kept 4 bases outside the gene matches. CDR3 sequence (DNA): TGTGCCAGCCTAGGGACAGGGGACTACGAGCAGTACTTC. Protein sequence: CASLGTGDYEQYF.

The chain combines TRBV9 with TRBJ1-1, with 8 bases lining up with TRBD1. This CDR3 is 15 amino acids long. Germline CDR1 and CDR2: SGDLS and YYNGEE. The junction had 5 bases not matched to a gene; V was cut back by 3 bases and J by 1 base. CDR3 nucleotides: TGTGCCAGCAGCGGCTCCGGGACAGGGAACACTGAAGCTTTCTTT. Translation: CASSGSGTGNTEAFF. The variable domain in full, completed from reference TRBV9 and TRBJ1-1, reads DSGVTQTPKHLITATGQRVTLRCSPRSGDLSVYWYQQSLDQGLQFLIQYYNGEERAKGNILERFSAQQFPDLHSELNLSSLELGDSALYFCASSGSGTGNTEAFFGQGTRLTVV.

The V gene is TRBV14, the J gene TRBJ1-6; no definite D call. Germline values: CDR1 SGHDN, CDR2 FVKESK. The CDR3 loop spans 14 amino acids. V dropped 4 bases and J dropped 4 bases, with 8 bases sitting between them. The CDR3 sequence is CASSLNLYNSPLHF. The DNA of the CDR3 is TGTGCCAGCAGCCTAAATTTATATAATTCACCCCTCCACTTT.

CDR3 nucleotides: TGCGCCAGCAGCCCTGGAGGGACTAGTGGTTCCAATGAGCAGTTCTTC. Protein: CASSPGGTSGSNEQFF. The chain couples TRBV5-1 to TRBJ2-1; TRBD2 matches 8 bases. Germline assignment: CDR1 SGHRS and CDR2 YFSETQ. Trimming removed 4 bases from V and 6 bases from J; junction bases left unmatched: 12. CDR3 length: 16 amino acids.

This clone was counted a few times. The J gene is TRBJ2-7, the V gene TRBV18; 8 bases are shared with TRBD1. CDR1 is KGHSH, CDR2 LQKENI, per germline. The CDR3 totals 15 residues. The ends lost 5 bases at V and 0 bases at J; junction bases unmatched: 6. CDR3 amino acids: CASSEGTGSSYEQYF. CDR3 in DNA: TGTGCCAGCTCAGAGGGGACAGGTAGCTCCTACGAGCAGTACTTC.

The chain couples TRBV5-1 to TRBJ1-5; a possible D gene is TRBD1 (6 bases). The CDR3 sequence is 16 residues long. The germline gives CDR1 SGHRS, CDR2 YFSETQ. The ends were cut back, 2 bases at V and 11 bases at J, with 23 bases in the middle. In DNA, the CDR3 is TGCGCCAGCAGCTTCGGGACACGGTCAGACGGGGGGACCCAGCATTTT. Translated: CASSFGTRSDGGTQHF.

The rearrangement joins TRBV27 to TRBJ1-6, with a weak D call TRBD1 (5 bases). This CDR3 contains 15 residues. Germline assignment: CDR1 MNHEY and CDR2 SMNVEV (reference sequence). The ends were cut back, 6 bases at V and 7 bases at J, with 16 bases in the middle. DNA of the CDR3: TGTGCCAGCAGGGGGGAGGGGACCGTGAATTCACCCCTCCACTTT. Protein sequence: CASRGEGTVNSPLHF.

V gene TRBV6-6 combines with J gene TRBJ2-7; either TRBD1 or TRBD2 may fit D (5 bases each). The CDR3 runs to 13 residues. Germline values: CDR1 MNHNY, CDR2 SVGAGI (reference sequence). Trimming left V 6 bases short and J 3 bases short, with 12 bases between. The CDR3 sequence: CASRNRDGYEQYF. CDR3 coding DNA: TGTGCCAGCAGGAACCGGGACGGCTACGAGCAGTACTTC.